The 6 T cell receptor beta chains given below trace back to one sample, sequenced in a study of T cells in tuberculosis. After thawing and overnight rest, PBMC were stained with GMM-loaded CD1B tetramer, viability dye and anti-CD3 for sorting. CD1B tetramers were loaded with Rhodococcus equi-derived C32 glucose monomycolate. Only in-frame clones appear in the TCRdb table, and some are missing; sequencing was by immunoSEQ multiplex PCR. The sample contains about 88,000 clones, approximately 90% of which appear only once. Sequenced material: CD1b-GMM tetramer-negative cells sorted from PBMCs. The source of these receptors is an adult woman with latent tuberculosis.

This clone has just one count. The CDR3 reads CASRSSGGAYEQYF. The DNA for the CDR3 is TGTGCCAGTAGGTCTAGCGGGGGGGCCTACGAGCAGTACTTC. The chain is built from TRBV19 and TRBJ2-5; TRBD2 matches at 12 bases. TRBJ2-7 matches the DNA end more closely, so the J call is doubtful. Germline CDR1 is LNHDA and CDR2 is SQIVND (reference sequence). This CDR3 is 14 amino acids long.

V gene TRBV13 combines with J gene TRBJ1-2; 8 bases align to TRBD1. Germline V gene lookup returns CDR1 PRHDT and CDR2 FYEKMQ (reference sequence). The CDR3 sequence is 16 residues long. V lost 5 bases, J lost 8 bases, and 16 bases stayed unmatched. The CDR3 here is CASSLGSGGIYVGYTF. The DNA for the CDR3 is TGTGCCAGCAGCCTCGGGTCAGGGGGCATCTATGTGGGCTACACCTTC.

This sequence joins TRBV7-2 and TRBJ1-3; tentatively, D is TRBD1 (6 bases). Germline V gene sequence: CDR1 SGHTA, CDR2 FQGNSA. V was trimmed by 5 bases and J by 4 bases, leaving 15 bases between them. The CDR3 loop spans 15 amino acids. Here the CDR3 DNA reads TGTGCCAGCAGCCCACATACAGGGTTCGGAAACACCATATATTTT. This codes for CASSPHTGFGNTIYF. Full variable domain (rest looked up from reference TRBV7-2 and TRBJ1-3): GAGVSQSPSNKVTEKGKDVELRCDPISGHTALYWYRQSLGQGLEFLIYFQGNSAPDKSGLPSDRFSAERTGGSVSTLTIQRTQQEDSAVYLCASSPHTGFGNTIYFGEGSWLTVV.

This rearrangement joins TRBV4-2 to TRBJ1-2; D possibly corresponds to TRBD1 (5 bases). With 4 bases removed from V and 2 bases from J, the gap between germline ends came to 14 bases. The CDR3 spans 15 residues. Germline CDR1 and CDR2: LGHNA and YNFKEQ. In nucleotides, the CDR3 is TGTGCCAGCAGCCCCCGCGAGACAGCCAACTATGGCTACACCTTC. Translation: CASSPRETANYGYTF.

This chain connects TRBV13 to TRBJ1-1; D gene uncertain. Per germline, CDR1 PRHDT and CDR2 FYEKMQ (reference sequence). Trimming took off 5 bases at V and 2 bases at J, with 6 bases between the two ends. The CDR3 has 12 residues. The CDR3 DNA reads as TGTGCCAGCAGCCGACAAAACACTGAAGCTTTCTTT. Translating it yields CASSRQNTEAFF.

The CDR3 loop is CASGFWQASNTGELFF. DNA for the CDR3: TGTGCTAGTGGTTTCTGGCAGGCCTCCAACACCGGGGAGCTGTTTTTT. The chain joins TRBV12-5 to TRBJ2-2, with D uncertain. Germline loops: CDR1 LGHNT, CDR2 FRNRAP. The CDR3 loop spans 16 amino acids. The V end lost 3 bases, the J end lost 2 bases, and 13 bases lay between the germline ends.